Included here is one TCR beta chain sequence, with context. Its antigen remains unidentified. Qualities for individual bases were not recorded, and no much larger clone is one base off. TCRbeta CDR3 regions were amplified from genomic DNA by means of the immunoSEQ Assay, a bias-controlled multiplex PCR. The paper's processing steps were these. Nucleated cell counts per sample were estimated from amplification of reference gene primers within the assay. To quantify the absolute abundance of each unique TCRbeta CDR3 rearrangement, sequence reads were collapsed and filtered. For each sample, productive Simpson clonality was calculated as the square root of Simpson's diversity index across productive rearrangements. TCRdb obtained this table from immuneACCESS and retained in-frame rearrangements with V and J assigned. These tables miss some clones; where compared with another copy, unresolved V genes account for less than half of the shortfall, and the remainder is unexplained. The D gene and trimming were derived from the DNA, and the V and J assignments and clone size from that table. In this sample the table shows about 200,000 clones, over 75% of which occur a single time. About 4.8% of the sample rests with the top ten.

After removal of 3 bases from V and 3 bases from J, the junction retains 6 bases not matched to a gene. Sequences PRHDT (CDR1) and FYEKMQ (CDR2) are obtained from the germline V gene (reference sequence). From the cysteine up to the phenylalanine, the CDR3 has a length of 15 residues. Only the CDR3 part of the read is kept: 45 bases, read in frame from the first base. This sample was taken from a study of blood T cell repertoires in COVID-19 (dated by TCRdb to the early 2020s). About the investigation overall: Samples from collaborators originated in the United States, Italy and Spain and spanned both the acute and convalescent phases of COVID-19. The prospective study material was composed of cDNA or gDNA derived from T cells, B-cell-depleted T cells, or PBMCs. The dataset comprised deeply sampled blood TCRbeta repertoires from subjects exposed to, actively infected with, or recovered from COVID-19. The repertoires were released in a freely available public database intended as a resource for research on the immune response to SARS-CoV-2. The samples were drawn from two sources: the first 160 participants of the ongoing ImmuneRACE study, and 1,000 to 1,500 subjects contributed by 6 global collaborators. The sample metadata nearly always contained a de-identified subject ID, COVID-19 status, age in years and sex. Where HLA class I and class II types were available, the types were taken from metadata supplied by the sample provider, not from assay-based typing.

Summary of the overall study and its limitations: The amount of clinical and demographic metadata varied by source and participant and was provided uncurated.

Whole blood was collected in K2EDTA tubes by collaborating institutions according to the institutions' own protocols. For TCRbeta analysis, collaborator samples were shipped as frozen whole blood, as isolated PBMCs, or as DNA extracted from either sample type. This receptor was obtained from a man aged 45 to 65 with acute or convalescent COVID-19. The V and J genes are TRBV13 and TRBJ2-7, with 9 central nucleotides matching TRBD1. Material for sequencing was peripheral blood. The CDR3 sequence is CASSFITGGVYEQYF. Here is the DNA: TGTGCCAGCAGCTTTATCACAGGGGGCGTCTACGAGCAGTACTTC.